This TCR beta chain emerged from a study of T-cell reconstitution after alpha-beta-depleted transplantation in children. Points from the study as a whole: Expanded graft clones numbering several hundred reportedly gave rise to alpha-beta T cells about two months after transplant. Among T cells one year after transplant, newly produced cells accounted for most counts and diversity. Recipient T cells and thymic progenitors that survived were the source of the high TCRbeta diversity seen at day 60 in some patients.

Remarks on this clonotype: Its antigen is unknown.

For TCRbeta, the library was prepared with unique molecular identifiers. From the PCR reads, TCRdb called clonotypes with MiXCR, one entry per CDR3 protein. The data hold some 310,000 distinct CDR3 sequences, with approximately 23% observed a single time. The ends lost 6 bases at V and 2 bases at J; junction bases unmatched: 3. In germline, CDR1 is SQVTM, CDR2 ANQGSEA. CDR3 length: 12 amino acids. The chain carries TRBV29-1 and TRBJ2-7, with TRBD2 identical over 8 bases. This sample comprised PBMCs, mostly from graft donor cells, obtained 180 days after TCRalphabeta/CD19-depleted stem cell transplant. The clonotype was recovered from a male patient between 5 and 17 years old who had a stem cell transplant for acute lymphoblastic leukemia, so the T cells may come from the graft donor. CDR3 DNA: TGCAGCGTGGAGGGACTAGCCTACGAGCAGTACTTC. Protein product: CSVEGLAYEQYF.